This TCR beta chain stems from a study of T cell repertoires in aging, cancer and after chemotherapy. Looking at the study overall: Clear clonal overlap appeared across healthy donor samples taken over several months to years.

The template was genomic DNA from peripheral blood, not RNA. Multiplex touch-down PCR with TRB-A/B primers amplified rearranged V-D-J TRB sequences. TCRdb fed the multiplex PCR reads into MiXCR, producing one record per CDR3 protein. The data show about 6,800 distinct CDR3 sequences, 35% to 45% seen once. CDR1 MNHEY and CDR2 SVGAGI come from the germline V gene. The length of the CDR3 is 14 residues. Trimming at V came to 4 bases and at J to 2 bases, leaving 4 bases not matched to a gene. The TCR sequence derives from a human donor in good health. The specimen was blood. This rearrangement joins TRBV6-5 to TRBJ2-5; 7 bases match TRBD1. CDR3: CASSLSGQQETQYF. Written as DNA, the CDR3 is TGTGCCAGCAGTTTGTCGGGACAGCAAGAGACCCAGTACTTC.